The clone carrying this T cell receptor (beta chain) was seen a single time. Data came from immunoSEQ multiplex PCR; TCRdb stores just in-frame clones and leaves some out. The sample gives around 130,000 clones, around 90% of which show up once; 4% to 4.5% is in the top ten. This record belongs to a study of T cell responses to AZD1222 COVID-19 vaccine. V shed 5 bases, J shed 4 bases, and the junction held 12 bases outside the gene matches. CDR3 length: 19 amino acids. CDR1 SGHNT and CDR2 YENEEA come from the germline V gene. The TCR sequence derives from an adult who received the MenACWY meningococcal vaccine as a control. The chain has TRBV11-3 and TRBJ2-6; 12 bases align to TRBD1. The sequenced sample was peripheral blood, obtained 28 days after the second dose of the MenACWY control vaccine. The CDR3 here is CASSLGAGTGGPGANVLTF. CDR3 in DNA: TGTGCCAGCAGCCTTGGGGCCGGGACAGGGGGCCCCGGGGCCAACGTCCTGACTTTC.